The clone carrying this T cell receptor (beta chain) came up a few times. The data originate from a study of blood T cell repertoires in COVID-19. J lost 5 bases, V lost 5 bases, and 7 bases had no gene match. Per the germline V gene, CDR1 is MDHEN and CDR2 is SYDVKM. The CDR3 contains 15 residues. Seattle patients were enrolled during active infection and followed longitudinally. TCRdb keeps only in-frame clones here, not all; method: immunoSEQ multiplex PCR. Seen here are about 130,000 clones, approximately 85% observed once, and the top ten hold less than 3.5%. The clonotype comes from a woman over 75 with COVID-19, enrolled during active disease. The sequenced sample consisted of peripheral blood. The rearrangement links TRBV28 to TRBJ2-3, with TRBD2 matching over 10 bases. DNA of the CDR3: TGTGCCAGCAGTACTCTAGCGGGAGTGAGAGATACGCAGTATTTT. Translating gives CASSTLAGVRDTQYF.